A single sample gave rise to the 17 T cell receptor beta chains below, sequenced in a study of cytomegalovirus exposure and HLA in healthy donors. The study ran its PCR with 60 Vbeta and 13 Jbeta primers. Libraries were prepared by immunoSEQ multiplex PCR; TCRdb keeps only in-frame clonotypes and omits some of them. The sample contains about 170,000 clones, almost 80% of which appear only once. The sequenced material came from PBMCs. These receptors were collected from a man aged 35 to 55 in good health and CMV-seropositive.

This rearrangement joins TRBV2 to TRBJ2-7; D remains ambiguous. This CDR3 comprises 12 residues. Germline V gene data show CDR1 as SNHLY and CDR2 as FYNNEI. Trimming cost V 4 bases and J 4 bases, with 8 bases left between them. For the CDR3, the DNA is TGTGCCAGCAGTGGGGCTTCATACGAGCAGTACTTC. It specifies CASSGASYEQYF.

V is TRBV28 and J is TRBJ1-2, with D tentatively TRBD1 (5 bases). Looked up from germline, CDR1 is MDHEN and CDR2 is SYDVKM. The V end lost 8 bases, the J end lost 0 bases, and 13 bases lay between the germline ends. CDR3 length equals 14 residues. The CDR3 region has the DNA TGTGCCAGCGCCCCTACAGGAGCTAACTATGGCTACACCTTC. Amino acid sequence: CASAPTGANYGYTF.

V and J are TRBV11-3 and TRBJ2-3; 9 nucleotides match TRBD2. Losses at the gene ends were 5 bases for V and 0 bases for J; bases not matched to a gene: 6. Germline loops: CDR1 SGHNT, CDR2 YENEEA. The CDR3 extends over 16 amino acids. The CDR3 here is CASSPQAGGSTDTQYF. The CDR3 nucleotides are TGTGCCAGCAGCCCACAAGCGGGAGGCAGCACAGATACGCAGTATTTT.

The chain links TRBV7-8 to TRBJ1-2; TRBD1 matches at 8 bases. CDR3 length equals 15 residues. The ends lost 6 bases at V and 5 bases at J; junction bases unmatched: 11. Germline V lookup: CDR1 SGHVS, CDR2 FQNEAQ. The CDR3 bases are TGTGCCAGCAGGCGAACCGGGACAGGTCCATATGGCTACACCTTC. Translating it yields CASRRTGTGPYGYTF.

This chain joins TRBV6-6 and TRBJ2-5; unclear D gene. Germline lookup yields CDR1 MNHNY and CDR2 SVGAGI (reference sequence). V was clipped by 6 bases and J by 5 bases, with 10 bases between them. This CDR3 spans 12 amino acids. CDR3 nucleotide sequence: TGTGCCAGCAGCCGTAACGGGGAGACCCAGTACTTC. Its protein is CASSRNGETQYF.

The rearrangement joins TRBV4-2 to TRBJ2-1; TRBD2 aligns across 9 bases. The CDR3 spans 15 residues. The germline gives CDR1 LGHNA, CDR2 YNFKEQ. The junction had 2 bases not matched to a gene; V was cut back by 1 base and J by 4 bases. CDR3 residues: CASSQGTSVYNEQFF. CDR3 sequence (DNA): TGTGCCAGCAGCCAAGGGACTAGCGTATACAATGAGCAGTTCTTC.

This chain uses TRBV15 with TRBJ2-3; 7 nucleotides line up with TRBD1. The V segment lost 6 bases and the J segment 3 bases; nucleotides outside the gene matches: 6. The CDR3 is 14 amino acids. Germline-derived CDR1 and CDR2 are LNHNV and YYDKDF (reference sequence). The CDR3 here is CATRFAGGTDTQYF. DNA of the CDR3: TGTGCCACCAGGTTCGCAGGGGGAACAGATACGCAGTATTTT.

This clone was detected only a few times. This chain links TRBV5-6 with TRBJ2-7; 8 positions agree with TRBD2. The V segment lost 4 bases and the J segment 3 bases; nucleotides outside the gene matches: 9. Germline V lookup: CDR1 SGHDT, CDR2 YYEEEE. The length of the CDR3 is 15 residues. The CDR3 DNA reads TGTGCCAGCAGCGCTAATAGACTAGCGTACTACGAGCAGTACTTC. This codes for CASSANRLAYYEQYF.

The CDR3 loop is CASSFDMNTEAFF. The CDR3 DNA is TGTGCCAGCAGCTTCGACATGAACACTGAAGCTTTCTTT. This sequence joins TRBV7-3 and TRBJ1-1; no definite D call. V lost 3 bases, J lost 0 bases, and 5 bases lay in between. This CDR3 has 13 amino acids. The germline V gene encodes CDR1 SGHTA and CDR2 FQGTGA.

This chain links TRBV9 with TRBJ2-1; no clear D gene. The CDR3 has 15 amino acids. From germline, CDR1 is SGDLS and CDR2 YYNGEE. The V end was cut by 1 base, the J end by 6 bases, with 14 bases between. CDR3 in DNA: TGTGCCAGCAGCGTAACCCCCAGCGCGATCAATGAGCAGTTCTTC. Protein sequence: CASSVTPSAINEQFF.

The chain links TRBV7-8 to TRBJ1-1; TRBD1 might be the D (5 bases). V was pared by 0 bases and J by 7 bases, with 12 bases between. There are 14 residues in the CDR3. The germline V gene encodes CDR1 SGHVS and CDR2 FQNEAQ. The CDR3 sequence: CASSLAGGGSEAFF. CDR3 nucleotides: TGTGCCAGCAGCTTAGCCGGGGGGGGGAGTGAAGCTTTCTTT.

V is TRBV19 and J is TRBJ2-1; TRBD2 matches 13 bases. The germline CDR1 and CDR2 sequences are LNHDA and SQIVND (reference sequence). The CDR3 runs 13 residues. With 7 bases clipped from V and 12 bases from J, the junction kept 6 bases outside the gene matches. CDR3 region: CASTTSGRTGQFF. The DNA for the CDR3 is TGTGCCAGTACGACTAGCGGGAGGACGGGGCAGTTCTTC.

This chain joins TRBV5-1 and TRBJ2-7; TRBD2 agrees at 10 bases. V lost 3 bases and J lost 1; bases outside the gene matches: 4. Germline V lookup: CDR1 SGHRS, CDR2 YFSETQ. The CDR3 is made up of 15 amino acids. DNA for the CDR3: TGCGCCAGCAGCTCCTTAGCGGGAGGATCCTACGAGCAGTACTTC. Its translation: CASSSLAGGSYEQYF.

This clone has a single count. V usage is TRBV4-1 and J usage is TRBJ2-2; 8 positions match TRBD1. The CDR3 has 16 amino acids. The ends lost 1 base at V and 1 base at J; junction bases unmatched: 2. Germline values: CDR1 MGHRA, CDR2 YSYEKL. Written as DNA, the CDR3 is TGCGCCAGCAGCCAAGTTGGGACAGGGAACACCGGGGAGCTGTTTTTT. Its translation is CASSQVGTGNTGELFF.

CDR3 protein: CASSVQGKETQYF. The CDR3 DNA reads TGTGCCAGCTCAGTTCAGGGGAAGGAGACCCAGTACTTC. The chain uses TRBV18 and TRBJ2-5; the D gene is possibly TRBD1 (6 bases). V was clipped by 5 bases and J by 5 bases, with 12 bases between them. The CDR3 sequence is 13 residues long. Germline V lookup: CDR1 KGHSH, CDR2 LQKENI.

This rearrangement joins TRBV19 to TRBJ2-5, with a weak D call TRBD2 (6 bases). V shed 4 bases and J shed 5 bases, with 20 bases lying between them. The V gene's germline CDR1 is LNHDA and CDR2 SQIVND (reference sequence). The CDR3 covers 16 residues. DNA for the CDR3: TGTGCCAGTAGTACATACTTTTTGGGAGGCGATGAGACCCAGTACTTC. Protein sequence: CASSTYFLGGDETQYF.

A single count supports this clone. The chain employs TRBV6-1 and TRBJ1-1, with D maybe TRBD1 (6 bases). V gave up 7 bases and J gave up 2 bases, with 14 bases separating them. The germline V gene encodes CDR1 MNHNS and CDR2 SASEGT. CDR3 length: 14 residues. The CDR3 DNA sequence: TGTGCCAGCACGAAACAGGGCCTCAACACTGAAGCTTTCTTT. This gives the protein CASTKQGLNTEAFF.